The rows below give T cell receptor beta chains drawn from one sample of a study of T cells in Graves' hyperthyroidism and ophthalmopathy. TCRdb recomputed calls from the multiplex PCR reads with MiXCR, one row per CDR3 protein. The table has fewer than 750,000 distinct CDR3 sequences, roughly 15% seen once. The sample comprised blood. The source is a woman aged 40 to 50 with Graves' ophthalmopathy. Each CDR3 is given with its conserved first and last residue. D genes are given only for firm matches. A row's size may be missing; if present it is once, few, many or a size class.

TRBJ2-5 | NA | TRBV13 | NA | TGTGCCAGCAGCTTAAGGGAGTTGAGGGAGACCCAGTACTTC | CASSLRELRETQYF
TRBJ1-2 | TRBD1 | TRBV6-5 | many | TGTGCCAGCAGTCTCAGACAGGGAACTTCTAACTATGGCTACACCTTC | CASSLRQGTSNYGYTF
TRBJ1-5 | NA | TRBV6-1 | NA | TGTGCCAGCAGGTTCTTTGGGAATCAGCCCCAGCATTTT | CASRFFGNQPQHF
TRBJ2-7 | NA | TRBV20-1 | many | TGCAGTGCTCAGGAGGAGGCCACCTACGAGCAGTACTTC | CSAQEEATYEQYF
TRBJ2-5 | NA | TRBV6-1 | NA | TGTGCCAGCAGCCTCCTGGGCACCGAGGAAGAGACCCAGTACTTC | CASSLLGTEEETQYF
TRBJ2-5 | TRBD2 | TRBV13 | few | TGTGCCAGCAGCTTTAATCGGGTAGCGGGGGGGGACCAAGAGACCCAGTACTTC | CASSFNRVAGGDQETQYF
TRBJ2-7 | NA | TRBV28 | many | TGTGCCAGCAGTTTACAGCTGTCGTTAGGATACGAGCAGTACTTC | CASSLQLSLGYEQYF
TRBJ2-1 | TRBD2 | TRBV18 | many | TGTGCCAGCTCACCTGGGACTAACTACAATGAGCAGTTCTTC | CASSPGTNYNEQFF
TRBJ2-6 | TRBD1 | TRBV29-1 | many | TGCAGCGTTGAAGTCCAGGGGGCGCTTAGGGCCAACGTCCTGACTTTC | CSVEVQGALRANVLTF
TRBJ1-1 | NA | TRBV27 | NA | TGTGCCAGCAGCCTTCTTCTAGGGTATCCGGGCACTGAAGCTTTCTTT | CASSLLLGYPGTEAFF
TRBJ2-5 | NA | TRBV12-3/TRBV12-4 | NA | TGTGCCAGCACCGTCCGACCCCAAGAGACCCAGTACTTC | CASTVRPQETQYF
TRBJ2-5 | NA | TRBV13 | NA | TGTGCCAGCAGCATTCATCCGGCTTACCAAGAGACCCAGTACTTC | CASSIHPAYQETQYF
TRBJ2-5 | NA | TRBV7-2 | many | TGTGCCAGCAGCTTAGCGACGCGGGGGCACCAAGAGACCCAGTACTTC | CASSLATRGHQETQYF
TRBJ2-5 | NA | TRBV7-2 | many | TGTGCCAGCAGCTTAATCACAGGGACAGAGACCCAGTACTTC | CASSLITGTETQYF
TRBJ1-6 | TRBD1 | TRBV9 | many | TGTGCCAGCAGCGTAGGTGGGGACAGTTCACCCCTCCACTTT | CASSVGGDSSPLHF
TRBJ2-2 | NA | TRBV2 | many | TGTGCCAGCAGTGAAAAGGGCGACAGGAGGAACACCGGGGAGCTGTTTTTT | CASSEKGDRRNTGELFF
TRBJ2-6 | TRBD1 | TRBV11-3 | many | TGTGCCAGCAGCTCGATATGGGACAGGGCTGGGGCCAACGTCCTGACTTTC | CASSSIWDRAGANVLTF
TRBJ1-1 | NA | TRBV27 | NA | TGTGCCAGCAGTTTAAGAGTTCCCACTGAAGCTTTCTTT | CASSLRVPTEAFF
TRBJ2-7 | NA | TRBV5-1 | many | TGCGCCAGCAGCTGGCAGGACGCCTACGAGCAGTACTTC | CASSWQDAYEQYF
TRBJ2-4 | NA | TRBV29-1 | many | TGCAGCGTTGAATCCGCCAAAAACATTCAGTACTTC | CSVESAKNIQYF
TRBJ1-1 | TRBD1 | TRBV27 | many | TGTGCCAGCAGTTTATCGGTGGGGACAGACTCTGAAGCTTTCTTT | CASSLSVGTDSEAFF
TRBJ2-7 | NA | TRBV4-2 | few | TGTGCCAGCAGCCATGAGCGGGTCTCCTACGAGCAGTACTTC | CASSHERVSYEQYF
TRBJ2-5 | NA | TRBV4-1 | many | TGCGCCAGCAGCCAGCTCCTGGGACCAGAAGAGACCCAGTACTTC | CASSQLLGPEETQYF
TRBJ2-5 | TRBD2 | TRBV30 | many | TGTGCCTGGAGCGATCCACGGCGGGGGGAGACCCAGTACTTC | CAWSDPRRGETQYF
TRBJ1-1 | TRBD1 | TRBV12-3/TRBV12-4 | many | TGTGCCAGCAGTTCCGGACAGGAAGGAGAAGCTTTCTTT | CASSSGQEGEAFF
TRBJ2-7 | NA | TRBV29-1 | many | TGCAGCGTTGAAGATGGCACCTACGAGCAGTACTTC | CSVEDGTYEQYF
TRBJ2-7 | TRBD2 | TRBV11-2 | many | TGTGCCAGCAGCTTAGGGTTAGCGGGAGGGCGCGAGCAGTACTTC | CASSLGLAGGREQYF
TRBJ2-2 | NA | TRBV18 | NA | TGTGCCAGCTCACCTAACAGTGCCGACAACACCGGGGAGCTGTTTTTT | CASSPNSADNTGELFF
TRBJ1-1 | NA | TRBV19 | many | TGTGCCAGTAGTATACAGGGGATGAACACTGAAGCTTTCTTT | CASSIQGMNTEAFF
TRBJ2-7 | TRBD2 | TRBV20-1 | many | TGCAGTGCTAGTTCTAGCGGGAGTTTGTACGAGCAGTACTTC | CSASSSGSLYEQYF
TRBJ2-5 | TRBD2 | TRBV5-6 | few | TGTGCCAGCAGCCCTAAAGCCCTCGGCGGGAGTAGTCCCCAGTACTTC | CASSPKALGGSSPQYF
TRBJ1-2 | NA | TRBV11-2 | many | TGTGCCAGCACTCCCGGCCCCGAAAACTATAGCTACACCTTC | CASTPGPENYSYTF
TRBJ2-7 | NA | TRBV20-1 | many | TGCAGTGACCCAGATAAGGGACTTCGAGAGGAGCAGTACTTC | CSDPDKGLREEQYF
TRBJ2-7 | NA | TRBV5-1 | many | TGCGCCAGCAGCCTTCAGGGTAACGAGCAGTACTTC | CASSLQGNEQYF
TRBJ2-5 | NA | TRBV30 | few | TGTGCCTGGGTTGGGACCGACTCGAGGAGGGAGACCCAGTACTTC | CAWVGTDSRRETQYF
TRBJ2-7 | NA | TRBV15 | many | TGTGCCACCAGCAGAGCCCGTGGGTCCGAGCAGTACTTC | CATSRARGSEQYF
TRBJ1-5 | NA | TRBV28 | NA | TGTGCCAGCAGTTCAAGCGGAGGACCCAATCAGCCCCAGCATTTT | CASSSSGGPNQPQHF
TRBJ1-1 | NA | TRBV30 | many | TGTGCCTGGAGTGTACAAGGGGACACTGAAGCTTTCTTT | CAWSVQGDTEAFF
TRBJ2-2 | NA | TRBV28 | many | TGTGCCAGCAGTTCACTCTTATTGGGTTATGTCGGGGAGCTGTTTTTT | CASSSLLLGYVGELFF
TRBJ2-5 | TRBD2 | TRBV28 | few | TGTGCCAGCAGTTCCGTCCGCGGGAGAGGTGAAGAGACCCAGTACTTC | CASSSVRGRGEETQYF
TRBJ1-3 | NA | TRBV30 | few | TGTGCCTGGAAAAGGGCTGGAAACACCATATATTTT | CAWKRAGNTIYF
TRBJ2-7 | NA | TRBV28 | few | TGTGCCAGCAGTTCGGAGGACCTTGGAGAGCAGTACTTC | CASSSEDLGEQYF
TRBJ1-5 | NA | TRBV7-2 | few | TGTGCCAGCAGCTTACCCCAGGGGAATCAGCCCCAGCATTTT | CASSLPQGNQPQHF
TRBJ1-2 | NA | TRBV19 | few | TGTGCCAGTAGACAGCATGAGGGTAACTATGGCTACACCTTC | CASRQHEGNYGYTF
TRBJ2-5 | NA | TRBV28 | many | TGTGCCAGCAGCGACCTTCAAGAGACCCAGTACTTC | CASSDLQETQYF
TRBJ1-1 | TRBD1 | TRBV29-1 | many | TGCAGCGTTAAAGGACAGGGGAACACTGAAGCTTTCTTT | CSVKGQGNTEAFF
TRBJ2-7 | NA | TRBV6-2/TRBV6-3 | NA | TGTGCCAGCAGTTACTCGAGGGCAGCCTTCTACGAGCAGTACTTC | CASSYSRAAFYEQYF
TRBJ1-5 | NA | TRBV3-1 | few | TGTGCCAGCAGCCAGGGTCAGGACAAAGGAAATCAGCCCCAGCATTTT | CASSQGQDKGNQPQHF
TRBJ1-1 | NA | TRBV12-3/TRBV12-4 | many | TGTGCCAGCACCCTAGGTTCCGGGAACACTGAAGCTTTCTTT | CASTLGSGNTEAFF
TRBJ2-5 | NA | TRBV28 | many | TGTGCCAGCAGTCTCCGAGGGGGAGCTACGGAGACCCAGTACTTC | CASSLRGGATETQYF
TRBJ2-5 | NA | TRBV7-7 | many | TGTGCTAGCAGCTTAGCGACAACTCAAGAGACCCAGTACTTC | CASSLATTQETQYF
TRBJ2-4 | NA | TRBV12-3/TRBV12-4 | NA | TGTGCCAGCAGTTTCTTATTTGGGGGTTCCAAAAACATTCAGTACTTC | CASSFLFGGSKNIQYF
TRBJ1-1 | TRBD1 | TRBV28 | once | TGTGCCAGCAGTGGATACACAGGGGGATGGACTGAAGCTTTCTTT | CASSGYTGGWTEAFF
TRBJ1-5 | NA | TRBV4-1 | many | TGCGCCAGCAGCCAGCAAAGCAATCAGCCCCAGCATTTT | CASSQQSNQPQHF
TRBJ2-7 | NA | TRBV27 | many | TGTGCCAGCATAATCCACGAGCAGTACTTC | CASIIHEQYF